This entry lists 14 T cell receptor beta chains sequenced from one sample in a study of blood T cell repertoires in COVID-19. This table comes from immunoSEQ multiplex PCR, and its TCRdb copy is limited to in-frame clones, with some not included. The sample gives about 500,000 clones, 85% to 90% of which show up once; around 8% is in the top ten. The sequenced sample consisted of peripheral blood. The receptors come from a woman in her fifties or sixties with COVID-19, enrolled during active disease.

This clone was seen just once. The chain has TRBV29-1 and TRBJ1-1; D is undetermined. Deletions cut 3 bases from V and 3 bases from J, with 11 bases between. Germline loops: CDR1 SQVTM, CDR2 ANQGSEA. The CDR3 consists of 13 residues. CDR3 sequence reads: CSVEWERDTEAFF. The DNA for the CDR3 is TGCAGCGTTGAGTGGGAGAGGGACACTGAAGCTTTCTTT.

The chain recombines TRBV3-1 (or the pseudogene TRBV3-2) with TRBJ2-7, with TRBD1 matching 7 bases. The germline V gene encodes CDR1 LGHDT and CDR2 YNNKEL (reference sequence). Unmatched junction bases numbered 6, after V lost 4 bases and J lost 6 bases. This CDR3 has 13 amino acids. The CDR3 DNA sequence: TGTGCCAGCAGCCCGTTTTGGGACAGCGAGCAGTACTTC. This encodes CASSPFWDSEQYF.

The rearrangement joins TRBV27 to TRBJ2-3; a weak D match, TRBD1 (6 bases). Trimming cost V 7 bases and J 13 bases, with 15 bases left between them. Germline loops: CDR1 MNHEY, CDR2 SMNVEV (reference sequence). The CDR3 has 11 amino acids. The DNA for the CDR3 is TGTGCCAGCATTCATGTGGGACAAAAGTATTTT. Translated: CASIHVGQKYF.

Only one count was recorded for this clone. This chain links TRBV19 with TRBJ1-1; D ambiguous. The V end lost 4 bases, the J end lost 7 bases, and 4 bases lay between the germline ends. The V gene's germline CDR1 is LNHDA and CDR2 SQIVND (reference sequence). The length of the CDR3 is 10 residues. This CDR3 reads CASSRGEAFF. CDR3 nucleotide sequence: TGTGCCAGTAGTAGAGGTGAAGCTTTCTTT.

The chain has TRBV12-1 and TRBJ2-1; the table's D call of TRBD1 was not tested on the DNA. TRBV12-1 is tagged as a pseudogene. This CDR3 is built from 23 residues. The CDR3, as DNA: TGTGCCAGCAGCTTAAACCCGGGAGAAACCGTCGATGGGTCAGGGGGCGACTACAATGAGCAGTTCTTC. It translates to CASSLNPGETVDGSGGDYNEQFF.

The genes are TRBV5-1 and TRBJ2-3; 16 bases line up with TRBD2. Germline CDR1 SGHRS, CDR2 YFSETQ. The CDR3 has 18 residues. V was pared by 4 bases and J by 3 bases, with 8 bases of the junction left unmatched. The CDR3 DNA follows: TGCGCCAGCAGCGACACAGGGACTAGCGGGGGGGCAACAGATACGCAGTATTTT. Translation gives CASSDTGTSGGATDTQYF.

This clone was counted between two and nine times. This CDR3 is CASSLGVAGTTDTQYF. The CDR3 DNA reads as TGCGCCAGCAGCTTGGGAGTAGCGGGAACCACAGATACGCAGTATTTT. The chain joins TRBV5-1 to TRBJ2-3; 8 positions match TRBD2. Trimming at V came to 0 bases and at J to 2 bases, leaving 5 bases not matched to a gene. CDR1 and CDR2 (germline): SGHRS, YFSETQ. CDR3 size: 16 residues. The whole variable domain, remainder taken from reference TRBV5-1 and TRBJ2-3, is KAGVTQTPRYLIKTRGQQVTLSCSPISGHRSVSWYQQTPGQGLQFLFEYFSETQRNKGNFPGRFSGRQFSNSRSEMNVSTLELGDSALYLCASSLGVAGTTDTQYFGPGTRLTVL.

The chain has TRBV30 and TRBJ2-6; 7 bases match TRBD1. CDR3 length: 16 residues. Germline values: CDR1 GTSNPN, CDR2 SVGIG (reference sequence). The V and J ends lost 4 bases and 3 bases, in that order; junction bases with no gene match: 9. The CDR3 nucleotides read TGTGCCTGGACAAAGACAGGGAGTGTTGGGGCCAACGTCCTGACTTTC. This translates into CAWTKTGSVGANVLTF. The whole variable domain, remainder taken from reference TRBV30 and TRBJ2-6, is SQTIHQWPATLVQPVGSPLSLECTVEGTSNPNLYWYRQAAGRGLQLLFYSVGIGQISSEVPQNLSASRPQDRQFILSSKKLLLSDSGFYLCAWTKTGSVGANVLTFGAGSRLTVL.

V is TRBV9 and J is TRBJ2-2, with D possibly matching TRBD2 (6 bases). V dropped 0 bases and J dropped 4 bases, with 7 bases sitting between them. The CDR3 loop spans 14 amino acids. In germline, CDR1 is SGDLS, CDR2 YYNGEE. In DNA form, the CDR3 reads TGTGCCAGCAGCGTAGTGGGGGGCACCGGGGAGCTGTTTTTT. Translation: CASSVVGGTGELFF.

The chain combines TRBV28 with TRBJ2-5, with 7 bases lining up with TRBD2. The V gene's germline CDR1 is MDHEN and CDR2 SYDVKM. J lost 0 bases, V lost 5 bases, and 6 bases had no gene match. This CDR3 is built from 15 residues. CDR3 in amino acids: CASSPGGGYQETQYF. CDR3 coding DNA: TGTGCCAGCAGTCCCGGGGGAGGGTACCAAGAGACCCAGTACTTC.

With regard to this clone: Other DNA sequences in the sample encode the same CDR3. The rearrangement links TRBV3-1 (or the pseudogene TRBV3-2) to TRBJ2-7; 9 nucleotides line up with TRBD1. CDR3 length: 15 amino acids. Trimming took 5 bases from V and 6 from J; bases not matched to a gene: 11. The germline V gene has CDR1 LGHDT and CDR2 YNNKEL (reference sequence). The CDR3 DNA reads TGTGCCAGCAGCTTACCGGGACAGGGAGCGGGCGAGCAGTACTTC. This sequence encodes CASSLPGQGAGEQYF.

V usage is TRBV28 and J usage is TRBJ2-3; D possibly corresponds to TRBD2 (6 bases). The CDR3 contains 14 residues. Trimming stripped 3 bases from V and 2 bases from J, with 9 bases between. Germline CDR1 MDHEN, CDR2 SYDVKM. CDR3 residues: CASSLVAATDTQYF. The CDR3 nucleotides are TGTGCCAGCAGTTTGGTAGCGGCCACAGATACGCAGTATTTT.

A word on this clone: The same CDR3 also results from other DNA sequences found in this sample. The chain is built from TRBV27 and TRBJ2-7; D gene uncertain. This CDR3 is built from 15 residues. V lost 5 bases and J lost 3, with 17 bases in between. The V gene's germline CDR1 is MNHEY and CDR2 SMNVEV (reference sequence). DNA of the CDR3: TGTGCCAGCAGTCCCGACATCCCGGTCCGCTACGAGCAGTACTTC. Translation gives CASSPDIPVRYEQYF.

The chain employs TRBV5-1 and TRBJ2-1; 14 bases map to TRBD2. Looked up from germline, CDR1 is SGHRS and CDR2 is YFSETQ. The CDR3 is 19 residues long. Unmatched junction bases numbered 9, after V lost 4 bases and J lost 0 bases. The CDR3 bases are TGCGCCAGCAGCAGGGACGGACTAGCGGGGGGAAGCTCCTACAATGAGCAGTTCTTC. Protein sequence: CASSRDGLAGGSSYNEQFF.